The TCR beta chain under discussion was sequenced for a study of blood T cell repertoires in COVID-19. Whole-study context: PBMCs, B-cell-depleted T cells, or T cells provided the cDNA or gDNA that made up the material.

Recovery meant two consecutive negative NP/OP PCR tests, professional clearance, or resolved symptoms. The assay was immunoSEQ multiplex PCR, and TCRdb's table has in-frame clones only and misses some. The sample includes 330,000 or so clones, over 70% seen only once; the top ten take under 6%. Material for sequencing was PBMCs or T cells enriched from blood (not recorded which). This sequence was found in a young man who had recovered from COVID-19.

This CDR3 is CASRSRETQYF. The CDR3 DNA sequence: TGTGCCAGTAGATCTAGGGAGACCCAGTACTTC. This rearrangement joins TRBV19 to TRBJ2-5; no clear D. This CDR3 has 11 residues. Looked up from germline, CDR1 is LNHDA and CDR2 is SQIVND (reference sequence). V lost 6 bases to trimming and J lost 5 bases, with 7 bases between them.